This T cell receptor beta chain derives from a study of shared clonotypes between healthy human individuals. Note on this clone: The sample holds other DNA sequences that translate to the same CDR3.

Donors were Caucasian adults residing in Nashville, Tennessee, USA. The assay was run at deep level. Sequencing was performed with immunoSEQ multiplex PCR; in TCRdb, only in-frame clones are kept and a portion is missing. Altogether hundreds of thousands of clones are present, approximately 74% being singletons, with the ten largest covering over 1.5%. The CDR3 is 14 amino acids. V was cut by 1 base and J by 5 bases, with 12 bases left in between. Germline-derived CDR1 and CDR2 are SGHRS and YFSETQ. The sample consisted of memory CD4+ T cells sorted from blood. Subset here: CD45RA-negative fraction. The clonotype originates from a woman aged 25 to 39 in good health. This chain connects TRBV5-1 to TRBJ2-5, with D tentatively TRBD2 (6 bases). The CDR3 here is CASSLTSTGETQYF. Here the CDR3 DNA reads TGCGCCAGCAGCTTGACTAGCACGGGGGAGACCCAGTACTTC.